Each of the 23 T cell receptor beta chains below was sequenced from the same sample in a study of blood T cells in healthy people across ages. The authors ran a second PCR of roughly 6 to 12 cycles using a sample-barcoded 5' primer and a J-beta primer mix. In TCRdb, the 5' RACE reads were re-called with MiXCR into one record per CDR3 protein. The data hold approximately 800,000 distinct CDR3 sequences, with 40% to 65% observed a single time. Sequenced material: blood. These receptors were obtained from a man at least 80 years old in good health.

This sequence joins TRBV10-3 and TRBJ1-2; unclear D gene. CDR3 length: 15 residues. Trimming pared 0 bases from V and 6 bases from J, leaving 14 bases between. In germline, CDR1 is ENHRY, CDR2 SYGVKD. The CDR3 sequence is CAISESVRAIDGYTF. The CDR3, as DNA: TGTGCCATCAGTGAGTCGGTTAGGGCCATTGATGGCTACACCTTC.

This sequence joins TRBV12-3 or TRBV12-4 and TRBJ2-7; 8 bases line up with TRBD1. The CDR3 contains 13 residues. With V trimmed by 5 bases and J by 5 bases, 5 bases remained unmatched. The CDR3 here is CASSVDRVDEQYF. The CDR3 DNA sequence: TGTGCCAGCAGTGTGGACAGGGTCGACGAGCAGTACTTC.

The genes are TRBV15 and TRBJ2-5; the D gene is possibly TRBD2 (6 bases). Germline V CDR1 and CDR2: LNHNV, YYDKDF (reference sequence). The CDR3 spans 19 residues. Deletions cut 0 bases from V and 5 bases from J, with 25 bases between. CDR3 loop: CATSRDPFWREGTGETQYF. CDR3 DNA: TGTGCCACCAGCAGAGATCCTTTTTGGCGGGAAGGCACGGGGGAGACCCAGTACTTC.

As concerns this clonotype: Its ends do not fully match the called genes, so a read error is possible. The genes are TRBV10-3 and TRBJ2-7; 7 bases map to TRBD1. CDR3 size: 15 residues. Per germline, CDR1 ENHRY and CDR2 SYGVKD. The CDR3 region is CAISDRGQLNYEQYF. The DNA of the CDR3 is TGTGCCATCAGTGACCGGGGACAGCTAAACTACGAGCAATACTTC.

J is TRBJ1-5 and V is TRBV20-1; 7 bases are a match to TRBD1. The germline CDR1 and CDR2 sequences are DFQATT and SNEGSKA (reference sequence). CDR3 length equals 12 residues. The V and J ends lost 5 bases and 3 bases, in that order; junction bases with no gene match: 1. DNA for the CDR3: TGCAGTGCTGGGACAGTCAATCAGCCCCAGCATTTT. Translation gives CSAGTVNQPQHF.

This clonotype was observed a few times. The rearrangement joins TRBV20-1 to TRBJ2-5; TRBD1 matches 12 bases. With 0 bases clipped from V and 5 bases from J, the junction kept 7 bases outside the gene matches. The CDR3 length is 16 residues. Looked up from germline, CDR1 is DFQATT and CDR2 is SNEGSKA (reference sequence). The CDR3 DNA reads TGCAGTGCTAGAGATCTCGGGGACAGGGGGCGGGAGACCCAGTACTTC. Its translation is CSARDLGDRGRETQYF.

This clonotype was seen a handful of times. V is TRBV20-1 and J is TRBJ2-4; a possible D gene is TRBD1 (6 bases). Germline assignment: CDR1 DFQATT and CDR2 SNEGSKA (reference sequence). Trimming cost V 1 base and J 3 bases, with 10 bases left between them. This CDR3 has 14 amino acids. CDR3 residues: CSARGDRSKNIQYF. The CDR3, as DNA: TGCAGTGCTAGAGGCGACAGGAGCAAAAACATTCAGTACTTC.

The chain's CDR3 is CASTGHRYAYF. The DNA for the CDR3 is TGTGCCAGCACCGGGCACAGATACGCGTATTTT. This chain uses TRBV12-3 or TRBV12-4 with TRBJ2-3; unclear D gene. This CDR3 has 11 residues. The V gene lost 7 bases and the J gene lost 14 bases, with 16 bases spanning the gap.

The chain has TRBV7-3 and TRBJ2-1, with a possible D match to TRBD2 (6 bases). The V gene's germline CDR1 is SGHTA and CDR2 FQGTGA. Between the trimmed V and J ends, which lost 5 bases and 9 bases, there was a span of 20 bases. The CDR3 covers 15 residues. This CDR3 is CASSPTGREGGEQFF. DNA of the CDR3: TGTGCCAGCAGCCCGACTGGGCGGGAAGGCGGTGAGCAGTTCTTC.

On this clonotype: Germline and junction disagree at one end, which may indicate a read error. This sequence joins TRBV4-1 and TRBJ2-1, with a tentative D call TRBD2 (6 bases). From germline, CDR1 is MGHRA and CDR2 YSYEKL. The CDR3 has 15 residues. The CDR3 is CASSPGTEGMNGQFF. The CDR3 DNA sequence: TGCGCCAGCAGCCCCGGGACGGAGGGGATGAATGGGCAGTTCTTC.

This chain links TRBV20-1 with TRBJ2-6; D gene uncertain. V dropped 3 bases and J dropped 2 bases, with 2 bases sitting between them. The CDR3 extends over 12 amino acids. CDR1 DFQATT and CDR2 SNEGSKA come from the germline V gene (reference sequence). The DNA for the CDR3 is TGCAGTGCTAGGGCTGGGGCCAACGTCCTGACTTTC. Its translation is CSARAGANVLTF.

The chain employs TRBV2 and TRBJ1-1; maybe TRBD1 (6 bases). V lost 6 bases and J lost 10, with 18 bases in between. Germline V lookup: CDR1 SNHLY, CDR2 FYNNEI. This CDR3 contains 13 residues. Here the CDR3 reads CASSPDSQPVAFF. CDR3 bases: TGTGCCAGCAGCCCGGACAGCCAACCTGTAGCTTTCTTT.

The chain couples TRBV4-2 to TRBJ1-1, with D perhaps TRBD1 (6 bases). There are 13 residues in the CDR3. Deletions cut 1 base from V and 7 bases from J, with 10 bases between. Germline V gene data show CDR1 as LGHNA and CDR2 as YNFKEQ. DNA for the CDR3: TGTGCCAGCAGCCAAGCCCGGACAGTTGAAGCTTTCTTT. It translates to CASSQARTVEAFF.

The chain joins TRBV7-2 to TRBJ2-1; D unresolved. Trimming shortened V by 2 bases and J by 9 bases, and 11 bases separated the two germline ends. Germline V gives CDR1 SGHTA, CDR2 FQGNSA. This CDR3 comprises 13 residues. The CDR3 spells CASSLTRESEQFF. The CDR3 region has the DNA TGTGCCAGCAGCTTAACCCGTGAGAGTGAGCAGTTCTTC.

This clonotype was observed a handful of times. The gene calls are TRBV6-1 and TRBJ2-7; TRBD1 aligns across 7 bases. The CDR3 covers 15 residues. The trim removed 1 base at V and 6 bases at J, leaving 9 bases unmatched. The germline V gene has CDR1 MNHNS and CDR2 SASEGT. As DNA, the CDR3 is TGTGCCAGCAGTGAAGTAGACAGGGTAGAGACCGAGCAGTACTTC. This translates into CASSEVDRVETEQYF.

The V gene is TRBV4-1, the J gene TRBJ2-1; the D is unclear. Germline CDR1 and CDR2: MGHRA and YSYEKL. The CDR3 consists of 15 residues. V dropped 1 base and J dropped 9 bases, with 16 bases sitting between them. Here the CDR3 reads CASSQGRELGPEQFF. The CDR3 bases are TGCGCCAGCAGCCAAGGGCGAGAATTGGGTCCTGAGCAGTTCTTC.

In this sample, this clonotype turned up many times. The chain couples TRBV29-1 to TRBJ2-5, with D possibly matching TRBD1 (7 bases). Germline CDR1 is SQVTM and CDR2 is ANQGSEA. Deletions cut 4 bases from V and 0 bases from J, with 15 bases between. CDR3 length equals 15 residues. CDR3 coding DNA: TGCAGCGTTGTTGGGCAGGGGGGCTACCAAGAGACCCAGTACTTC. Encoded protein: CSVVGQGGYQETQYF.

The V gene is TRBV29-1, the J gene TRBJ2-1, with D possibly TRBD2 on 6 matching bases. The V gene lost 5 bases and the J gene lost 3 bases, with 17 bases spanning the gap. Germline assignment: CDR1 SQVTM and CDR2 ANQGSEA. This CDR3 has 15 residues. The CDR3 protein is CSVTEPGLNYNEQFF. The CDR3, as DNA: TGCAGCGTTACAGAACCGGGACTGAACTACAATGAGCAGTTCTTC.

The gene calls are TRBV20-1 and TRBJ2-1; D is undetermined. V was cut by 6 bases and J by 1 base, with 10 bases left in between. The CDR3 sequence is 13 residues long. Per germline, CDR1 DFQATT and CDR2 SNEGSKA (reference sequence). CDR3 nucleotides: TGCAGTGCCCCTCAAGGGTCCTACAATGAGCAGTTCTTC. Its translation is CSAPQGSYNEQFF.

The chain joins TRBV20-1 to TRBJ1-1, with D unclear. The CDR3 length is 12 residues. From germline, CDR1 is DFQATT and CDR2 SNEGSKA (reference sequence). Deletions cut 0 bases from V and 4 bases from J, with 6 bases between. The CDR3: CSARDPPTEAFF. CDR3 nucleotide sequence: TGCAGTGCTAGAGATCCGCCCACTGAAGCTTTCTTT.

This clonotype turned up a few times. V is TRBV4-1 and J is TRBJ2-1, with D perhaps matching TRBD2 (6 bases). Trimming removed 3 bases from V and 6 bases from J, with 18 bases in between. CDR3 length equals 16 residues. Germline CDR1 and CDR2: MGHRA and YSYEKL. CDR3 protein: CASSHDRDSRGNEQFF. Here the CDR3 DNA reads TGCGCCAGCAGCCATGACCGGGACTCAAGGGGCAATGAGCAGTTCTTC.

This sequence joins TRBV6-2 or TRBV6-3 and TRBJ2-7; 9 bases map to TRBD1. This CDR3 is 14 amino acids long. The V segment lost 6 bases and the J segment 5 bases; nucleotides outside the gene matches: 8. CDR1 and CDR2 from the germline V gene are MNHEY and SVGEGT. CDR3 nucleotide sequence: TGTGCCAGCAGAAGGGACAGGGCTGTACACGAGCAGTACTTC. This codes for CASRRDRAVHEQYF.

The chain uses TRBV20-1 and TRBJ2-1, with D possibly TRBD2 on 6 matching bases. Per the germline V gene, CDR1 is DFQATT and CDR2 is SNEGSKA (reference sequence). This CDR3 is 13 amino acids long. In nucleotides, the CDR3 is TGCTTCGCCCGGGCTAGCGTTTACAATGAGCAGTTCTTC. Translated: CFARASVYNEQFF.